This T cell receptor beta chain was profiled in a study of cytomegalovirus exposure and HLA in healthy donors. Study outcomes and limitations: HLA alleles showed associations with 15,000 to 20,000 TCR beta sequences in a later analysis, at a 0.05 false discovery rate. Within an earlier analysis, most TCR beta V segments proved productive either about 90% or about 30% of the time.

On this clone: Its antigen is as yet unknown.

PCR amplification relied on 60 Vbeta primers (plus 13 Jbeta primers). Profiling relied on immunoSEQ multiplex PCR, and the TCRdb table lists in-frame clones only, not all of them. The table lists 210,000 or so clones, 65% to 90% of them singletons. There are 13 residues in the CDR3. Germline CDR1 is LNHDA and CDR2 is SQIVND (reference sequence). V lost 7 bases to trimming and J lost 6 bases; unmatched junction nucleotides: 6. The sequenced sample was PBMCs. The TCR originated in a girl aged 10 to 17 in good health and CMV-seronegative. The genes are TRBV19 and TRBJ2-1; the match to TRBD2 covers 7 bases. The DNA of the CDR3 is TGTGCCAGTAAGCAGCGGGAAAGCAATGAGCAGTTCTTC. Translating gives CASKQRESNEQFF.